Following are 23 T cell receptor beta chains from one sample sequenced in a study of blood T cell repertoires in COVID-19. The repertoire was sequenced with immunoSEQ multiplex PCR; TCRdb's copy has only in-frame clones and lacks some. The table has approximately 340,000 clones, roughly 90% seen once. What was sequenced was peripheral blood. These receptors all come from a man aged 25-45 years with COVID-19, enrolled during active disease.

This chain connects TRBV5-1 to TRBJ1-1; D perhaps matches TRBD1 (5 bases). Germline V gene sequence: CDR1 SGHRS, CDR2 YFSETQ. This CDR3 is 15 amino acids long. V was trimmed by 0 bases and J by 5 bases, leaving 14 bases between them. CDR3 coding DNA: TGCGCCAGCAGCTTGGCCAATTCGGCAGGGACTGAAGCTTTCTTT. Its translation: CASSLANSAGTEAFF.

J is TRBJ1-5 and V is TRBV19; D may be TRBD1 (5 bases). The CDR3 is 16 residues long. Between the trimmed V and J ends, which lost 5 bases and 4 bases, there was a span of 18 bases. Per the germline V gene, CDR1 is LNHDA and CDR2 is SQIVND (reference sequence). CDR3 bases: TGTGCCAGTAGTCTACGGTCGGGGGACGGGAATCAGCCCCAGCATTTT. Translated: CASSLRSGDGNQPQHF.

The CDR3 loop is CASSPPEGGGYTF. The DNA for the CDR3 is TGTGCCAGCTCACCACCGGAAGGGGGTGGCTACACCTTC. V usage is TRBV18 and J usage is TRBJ1-2; TRBD1 might be the D (6 bases). The CDR3 has 13 residues. CDR1 and CDR2 (germline): KGHSH, LQKENI. Trimming left V 0 bases short and J 7 bases short, with 9 bases between.

This clone came up once. The gene calls are TRBV4-2 and TRBJ2-7; a weak D match, TRBD2 (7 bases). CDR3 length: 16 amino acids. The germline V gene encodes CDR1 LGHNA and CDR2 YNFKEQ. Trimming shortened V by 0 bases and J by 2 bases, and 14 bases separated the two germline ends. CDR3 residues: CASSQDAQGRAYEQYF. The CDR3 DNA is TGTGCCAGCAGCCAAGATGCCCAGGGGAGGGCCTACGAGCAGTACTTC.

J is TRBJ2-2 and V is TRBV6-5, with 11 bases identical to TRBD2. This CDR3 contains 14 residues. V shed 6 bases and J 6 bases; nucleotides not matched to a gene: 3. From germline, CDR1 is MNHEY and CDR2 SVGAGI. The CDR3 reads CASRLAGDAGELFF. In DNA, the CDR3 is TGTGCCAGCAGACTAGCGGGAGACGCCGGGGAGCTGTTTTTT.

V is TRBV7-2 and J is TRBJ2-7; D unclear. This CDR3 is 15 amino acids long. CDR1 and CDR2 (germline): SGHTA, FQGNSA. Trimming stripped 1 base from V and 0 bases from J, with 10 bases between. The CDR3 sequence is CASSLGSGPSYEQYF. The CDR3 coding sequence is TGTGCCAGCAGCTTAGGATCAGGTCCCTCCTACGAGCAGTACTTC.

The chain links TRBV10-3 to TRBJ2-1; TRBD1 agrees at 10 bases. Germline CDR1 and CDR2: ENHRY and SYGVKD. V was clipped by 8 bases and J by 3 bases; unmatched bases: 7. The CDR3 has 15 residues. This CDR3 reads CAIAGDRGGYNEQFF. CDR3 DNA sequence: TGTGCCATCGCCGGGGACAGGGGTGGCTACAATGAGCAGTTCTTC.

This clone was counted between two and nine times. The rearrangement joins TRBV5-1 to TRBJ2-2; tentative D call: TRBD1 (6 bases). This CDR3 has 14 amino acids. Germline values: CDR1 SGHRS, CDR2 YFSETQ. The germline V and J ends were trimmed by 4 bases and 3 bases, with 10 bases remaining between them. The CDR3 loop reads CASSARQDTGELFF. CDR3 DNA sequence: TGCGCCAGCAGCGCCCGACAGGACACCGGGGAGCTGTTTTTT.

The chain has TRBV9 and TRBJ1-6; no definite D call. From germline, CDR1 is SGDLS and CDR2 YYNGEE. V was pared by 1 base and J by 7 bases, with 9 bases between. The CDR3 spans 14 residues. In nucleotides, the CDR3 is TGTGCCAGCAGCGTACTCCTCGAGAATTCACCCCTCCACTTT. Its translation: CASSVLLENSPLHF.

The chain has TRBV7-8 and TRBJ1-2, with D possibly matching TRBD1 (6 bases). The germline V gene encodes CDR1 SGHVS and CDR2 FQNEAQ. Trimming shortened V by 5 bases and J by 2 bases, and 33 bases separated the two germline ends. There are 21 residues in the CDR3. The CDR3 nucleotides are TGTGCCAGCAGCCCTAGTGTTATTTACCGGGACACAACCCGAGGGAACTATGGCTACACCTTC. Protein: CASSPSVIYRDTTRGNYGYTF.

The CDR3 protein is CASSLNNRQRHTEAFF. The CDR3 nucleotides are TGTGCCAGCAGCTTAAATAACCGACAGCGACACACTGAAGCTTTCTTT. This chain joins TRBV7-3 and TRBJ1-1; D perhaps matches TRBD1 (5 bases). This CDR3 region has 16 residues. Germline loops: CDR1 SGHTA, CDR2 FQGTGA. Trimming pared 1 base from V and 3 bases from J, leaving 15 bases between. Drawing the rest from reference TRBV7-3 and TRBJ1-1, the complete variable domain is GAGVSQTPSNKVTEKGKYVELRCDPISGHTALYWYRQSLGQGPEFLIYFQGTGAADDSGLPNDRFFAVRPEGSVSTLKIQRTERGDSAVYLCASSLNNRQRHTEAFFGQGTRLTVV.

The chain employs TRBV7-3 and TRBJ2-1; 8 bases align to TRBD2. This CDR3 is built from 15 residues. Per germline, CDR1 SGHTA and CDR2 FQGTGA. V lost 7 bases, J lost 4 bases, and 9 bases stayed unmatched. CDR3: CASTETSGAYNEQFF. The CDR3 DNA sequence: TGTGCCAGCACCGAAACTAGCGGAGCGTACAATGAGCAGTTCTTC.

V usage is TRBV27 and J usage is TRBJ2-5, with TRBD2 matching 10 bases. The CDR3 has 15 residues. Germline V gives CDR1 MNHEY, CDR2 SMNVEV (reference sequence). With 5 bases clipped from V and 4 bases from J, the junction kept 7 bases outside the gene matches. CDR3: CASSQRLAGVETQYF. CDR3 in DNA: TGTGCCAGCAGTCAAAGACTAGCGGGTGTAGAGACCCAGTACTTC.

This chain connects TRBV28 to TRBJ1-1; no reliable D call. This CDR3 has 16 residues. V was cut by 6 bases and J by 0 bases, with 17 bases left in between. Germline-derived CDR1 and CDR2 are MDHEN and SYDVKM. The CDR3 reads CASSPAREAMNTEAFF. CDR3 coding DNA: TGTGCCAGCAGCCCAGCCAGAGAGGCAATGAACACTGAAGCTTTCTTT. Supplemented by reference TRBV28 and TRBJ1-1, the full variable domain reads DVKVTQSSRYLVKRTGEKVFLECVQDMDHENMFWYRQDPGLGLRLIYFSYDVKMKEKGDIPEGYSVSREKKERFSLILESASTNQTSMYLCASSPAREAMNTEAFFGQGTRLTVV.

The chain is built from TRBV4-1 and TRBJ1-6; D remains ambiguous. Germline lookup yields CDR1 MGHRA and CDR2 YSYEKL. CDR3 length: 17 amino acids. Trimming shortened V by 0 bases and J by 0 bases, and 9 bases separated the two germline ends. Here the CDR3 reads CASSQETMSSYNSPLHF. CDR3 nucleotide sequence: TGCGCCAGCAGCCAAGAGACAATGAGCTCCTATAATTCACCCCTCCACTTT.

This chain connects TRBV25-1 to TRBJ1-1; the D gene is possibly TRBD1 (5 bases). V gave up 6 bases and J gave up 4 bases, with 21 bases separating them. This CDR3 region has 16 residues. Germline CDR1 and CDR2: MGHDK and SYGVNS. The CDR3 here is CASRRRLGTGGTEAFF. CDR3 nucleotide sequence: TGTGCCAGCAGACGGAGACTAGGGACCGGCGGCACTGAAGCTTTCTTT.

The rearrangement uses TRBV7-2 and TRBJ1-1, with D maybe TRBD1 (6 bases). The CDR3 extends over 16 amino acids. The germline V gene has CDR1 SGHTA and CDR2 FQGNSA. Trimming cost V 4 bases and J 0 bases, with 15 bases left between them. CDR3 protein: CASSSGSRGMNTEAFF. CDR3 nucleotides: TGTGCCAGCAGCTCCGGATCCAGGGGTATGAACACTGAAGCTTTCTTT.

The rearrangement links TRBV6-4 to TRBJ2-7; D perhaps matches TRBD1 (6 bases). Trimming took 6 bases from V and 2 from J, leaving 14 bases between them. This CDR3 spans 14 amino acids. CDR1 and CDR2 from the germline V gene are MRHNA and SNTAGT. The CDR3 DNA follows: TGTGCCAGCAGAAACCGGGACACCACCTACGAGCAGTACTTC. Translation: CASRNRDTTYEQYF.

The genes are TRBV12-2 and TRBJ2-1; whether TRBD2, the table's D call, matches the DNA was not checked. TRBV12-2 represents a pseudogene. This CDR3 comprises 14 residues. CDR3: CASRLARGPNEQFF. CDR3 coding DNA: TGTGCAAGTCGCTTAGCGCGAGGGCCGAATGAGCAGTTCTTC.

The chain employs TRBV7-2 and TRBJ2-7, with D perhaps TRBD2 (5 bases). V was clipped by 3 bases and J by 1 base, with 10 bases between them. CDR3 size: 14 residues. The germline V gene has CDR1 SGHTA and CDR2 FQGNSA. The CDR3, as DNA: TGTGCCAGCAGCTTCGTCGGACTTTCCTACGAGCAGTACTTC. This sequence encodes CASSFVGLSYEQYF.

This rearrangement joins TRBV7-2 to TRBJ2-7; D gene ambiguous. This CDR3 spans 13 amino acids. CDR1 and CDR2 (germline): SGHTA, FQGNSA. Trimming removed 2 bases from V and 5 bases from J, with 10 bases in between. CDR3 DNA sequence: TGTGCCAGCAGCTTAATCAACCTAGACGAGCAGTACTTC. Protein sequence: CASSLINLDEQYF.

The rearrangement joins TRBV27 to TRBJ2-7, with D possibly TRBD1 on 5 matching bases. Trimming took off 4 bases at V and 0 bases at J, with 10 bases between the two ends. Germline V gives CDR1 MNHEY, CDR2 SMNVEV (reference sequence). The CDR3 runs to 14 residues. DNA for the CDR3: TGTGCCAGCAGTTCGAACAGGCACTCCTACGAGCAGTACTTC. Amino acids: CASSSNRHSYEQYF.

This clone appeared a single time. V is TRBV5-1 and J is TRBJ1-5; weak D call: TRBD1 (5 bases). This CDR3 spans 14 amino acids. Between the trimmed V and J ends, which lost 0 bases and 5 bases, there was a span of 9 bases. The germline V gene has CDR1 SGHRS and CDR2 YFSETQ. The DNA of the CDR3 is TGCGCCAGCAGCTTGGAGGCAGGGCATCAGCCCCAGCATTTT. This codes for CASSLEAGHQPQHF.